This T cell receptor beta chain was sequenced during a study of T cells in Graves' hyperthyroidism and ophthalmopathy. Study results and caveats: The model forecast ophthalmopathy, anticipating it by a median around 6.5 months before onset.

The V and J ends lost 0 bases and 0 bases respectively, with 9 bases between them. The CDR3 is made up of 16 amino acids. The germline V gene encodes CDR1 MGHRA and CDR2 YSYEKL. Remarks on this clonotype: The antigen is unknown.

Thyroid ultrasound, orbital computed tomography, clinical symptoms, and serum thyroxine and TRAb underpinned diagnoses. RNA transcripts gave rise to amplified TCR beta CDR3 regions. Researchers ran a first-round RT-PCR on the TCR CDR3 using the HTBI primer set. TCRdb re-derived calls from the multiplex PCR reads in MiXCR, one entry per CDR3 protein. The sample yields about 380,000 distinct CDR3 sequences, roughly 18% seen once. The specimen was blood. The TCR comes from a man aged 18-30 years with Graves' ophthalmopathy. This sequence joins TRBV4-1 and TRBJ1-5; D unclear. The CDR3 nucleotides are TGCGCCAGCAGCCAAGAGACGGGTACTAGCAATCAGCCCCAGCATTTT. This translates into CASSQETGTSNQPQHF.